This TCR beta chain was sequenced for a study of blood T cell repertoires in COVID-19. Study information: Nucleic acid was either cDNA or gDNA, and it came from T cells, B-cell-depleted T cells, or PBMCs.

CDR1 and CDR2 from the germline V gene are SGDLS and YYNGEE. J was trimmed by 1 base and V by 3 bases; bases with no gene match: 3. The CDR3 totals 15 residues. Authors' data handling: By means of reference gene primer amplification, nucleated cell counts were estimated. TCRdb's copy holds only in-frame clones and misses some; the assay was immunoSEQ multiplex PCR. Clone size and the V and J calls come from that table; the DNA yielded D and trimming. The data show approximately 140,000 clones, with 80% to 90% seen just once and 2.5% to 4% held by the top ten. The V call is TRBV9, the J call TRBJ2-2; 7 bases line up with TRBD1. The material sequenced was peripheral blood. This TCR derives from a man in his 70s with acute or convalescent COVID-19. CDR3 residues: CASSATGRNTGELFF. DNA of the CDR3: TGTGCCAGCAGCGCGACAGGGAGGAACACCGGGGAGCTGTTTTTT.